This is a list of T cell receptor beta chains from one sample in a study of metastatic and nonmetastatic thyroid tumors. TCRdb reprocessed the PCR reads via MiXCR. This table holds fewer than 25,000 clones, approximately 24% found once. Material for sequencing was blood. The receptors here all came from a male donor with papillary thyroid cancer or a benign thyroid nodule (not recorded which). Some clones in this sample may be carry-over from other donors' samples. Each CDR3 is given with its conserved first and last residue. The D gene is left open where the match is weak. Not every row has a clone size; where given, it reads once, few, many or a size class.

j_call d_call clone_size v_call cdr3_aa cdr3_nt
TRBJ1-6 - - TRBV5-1 CASSLQGAGSPLHF TGCGCCAGCAGCTTGCAGGGAGCAGGTTCACCCCTCCACTTT
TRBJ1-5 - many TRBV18 CASSPQMNQPQHF TGTGCCAGCTCACCCCAAATGAATCAGCCCCAGCATTTT
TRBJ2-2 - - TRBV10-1 CASSESTGGIGELFF TGCGCCAGCAGTGAGTCGACTGGTGGTATCGGGGAGCTGTTTTTT
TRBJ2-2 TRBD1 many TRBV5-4 CASSRSGQGLSGELFF TGTGCCAGCAGCCGCTCGGGACAGGGGCTCTCCGGGGAGCTGTTTTTT
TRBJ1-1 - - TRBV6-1 CASPMTRSEAFF TGTGCCAGTCCCATGACGAGATCTGAAGCTTTCTTT
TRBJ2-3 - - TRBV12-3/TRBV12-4 CASSLKGIDTQYF TGTGCCAGCAGTTTAAAGGGAATAGATACGCAGTATTTT
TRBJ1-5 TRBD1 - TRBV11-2 CASSARTGVGNQPQHF TGTGCCAGCAGCGCCCGGACAGGGGTGGGCAATCAGCCCCAGCATTTT
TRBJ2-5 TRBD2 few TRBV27 CAAGPGGGSETQYF TGTGCAGCCGGCCCGGGGGGAGGGTCCGAGACCCAGTACTTC
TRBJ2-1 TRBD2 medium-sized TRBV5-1 CASSSGLAGGVEQFF TGCGCCAGCAGCTCCGGACTAGCGGGAGGTGTTGAGCAGTTCTTC
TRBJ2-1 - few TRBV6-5 CASSYSRFAGEQFF TGTGCCAGCAGTTACTCGAGATTTGCTGGGGAGCAGTTCTTC
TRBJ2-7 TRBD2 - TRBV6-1 CASIGLAGGPSSYEQYF TGTGCCAGCATCGGACTAGCGGGAGGGCCTAGCTCCTACGAGCAGTACTTC
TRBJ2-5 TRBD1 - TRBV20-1 CSATPDPGQGKTQYF TGCAGTGCCACCCCCGACCCGGGACAGGGAAAGACCCAGTACTTC
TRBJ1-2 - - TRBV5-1 CASRRGGSYGYTF TGCGCCAGCAGGAGGGGCGGAAGCTATGGCTACACCTTC
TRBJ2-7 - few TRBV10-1 CASSESRTHDEQYF TGCGCAAGTAGTGAGTCGAGGACCCACGACGAGCAGTACTTC
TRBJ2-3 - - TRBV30 CAWRSPGEADTQYF TGTGCCTGGAGAAGTCCGGGAGAGGCAGATACGCAGTATTTT
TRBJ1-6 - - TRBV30 CAWSVRSTGNSPLHF TGTGCCTGGAGTGTAAGGTCCACGGGTAATTCACCCCTCCACTTT
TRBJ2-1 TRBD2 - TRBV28 CSSSSLSPRTSFYNEQFF TGTTCCAGCAGTTCCCTATCCCCTAGGACTAGCTTCTACAATGAGCAGTTCTTC
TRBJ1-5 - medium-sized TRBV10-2 CASSEWGGLDSNQPQHF TGCGCCAGCAGTGAGTGGGGGGGACTTGATAGCAATCAGCCCCAGCATTTT
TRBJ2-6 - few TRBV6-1 CASSESQGTGANVLTF TGTGCCAGCAGTGAGTCACAGGGAACGGGGGCCAACGTCCTGACTTTC
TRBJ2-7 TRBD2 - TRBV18 CASSPIGTSPSEQYF TGTGCCAGCTCACCAATTGGGACTAGTCCGAGCGAGCAGTACTTC
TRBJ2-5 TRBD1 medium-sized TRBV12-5 CASGPGQTRQETQYF TGTGCTAGTGGTCCGGGACAGACCCGACAAGAGACCCAGTACTTC
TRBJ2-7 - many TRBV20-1 CSARSLGRPNDYEQYF TGCAGTGCTAGGAGTCTCGGACGCCCGAATGACTACGAGCAGTACTTC
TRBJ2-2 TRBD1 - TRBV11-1 CASGPGQGDTGELFF TGTGCCAGCGGTCCGGGACAGGGGGACACCGGGGAGCTGTTTTTT
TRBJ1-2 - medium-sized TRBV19 CASSGIPNYGYTF TGTGCCAGTAGTGGGATTCCTAACTATGGCTACACCTTC
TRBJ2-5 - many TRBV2 CASSPGLRETQYF TGTGCCAGCAGCCCAGGGTTAAGGGAGACCCAGTACTTC
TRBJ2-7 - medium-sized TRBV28 CASSFPGGYEQYF TGTGCCAGCAGTTTCCCCGGGGGATACGAGCAGTACTTC
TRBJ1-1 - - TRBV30 CAWSWVQDGEAFF TGTGCCTGGAGTTGGGTACAGGATGGTGAAGCTTTCTTT
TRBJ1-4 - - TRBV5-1 CASSLARSTNEKLFF TGCGCCAGCAGCTTGGCTCGATCTACTAATGAAAAACTGTTTTTT
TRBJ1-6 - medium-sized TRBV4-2 CASSQGIQSYNSPLHF TGTGCCAGCAGCCAAGGAATCCAGAGCTATAATTCACCCCTCCACTTT
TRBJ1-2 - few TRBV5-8 CASSFRGPFNYGYTF TGTGCCAGCAGCTTCCGGGGTCCTTTTAACTATGGCTACACCTTC
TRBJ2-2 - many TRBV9 CASRDRTNTGELFF TGTGCCAGCAGGGACAGAACGAACACCGGGGAGCTGTTTTTT
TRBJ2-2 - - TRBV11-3 CASSDGQVNTGELFF TGTGCCAGCAGTGATGGGCAGGTGAACACCGGGGAGCTGTTTTTT
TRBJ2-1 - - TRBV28 CASSLDSPNEQFF TGTGCCAGCAGTTTAGATAGCCCCAATGAACAGTTCTTC
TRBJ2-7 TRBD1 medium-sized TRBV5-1 CASSETGGVGREQYF TGCGCCAGCAGCGAAACAGGGGGCGTAGGGCGGGAGCAGTACTTC
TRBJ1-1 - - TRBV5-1 CASSLAAGEYTEAFF TGCGCCAGCAGCTTGGCGGCGGGGGAGTACACTGAAGCTTTCTTT
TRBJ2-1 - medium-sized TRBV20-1 CSARPPAGVRNEQFF TGCAGTGCTAGACCTCCCGCGGGCGTAAGGAATGAGCAGTTCTTC
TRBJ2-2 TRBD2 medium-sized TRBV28 CASSFGGSIGQGGAGGELFF TGTGCCAGCAGTTTCGGCGGGAGTATCGGTCAGGGAGGGGCCGGCGGGGAGCTGTTTTTT
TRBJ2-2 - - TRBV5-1 CASSLQDSGTGELFF TGCGCCAGCAGCTTGCAGGACAGCGGTACCGGGGAGCTGTTTTTT
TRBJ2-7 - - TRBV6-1 CASSRTVVASEQYF TGTGCCAGCAGTCGAACAGTGGTGGCAAGCGAGCAGTACTTC
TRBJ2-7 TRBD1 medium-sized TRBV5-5 CASSLGLTGVYEQYF TGTGCCAGCAGCTTGGGTTTGACAGGGGTGTACGAGCAGTACTTC
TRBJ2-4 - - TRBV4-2 CASSAGGPQNIQYF TGTGCCAGCAGCGCCGGGGGGCCGCAAAACATTCAGTACTTC
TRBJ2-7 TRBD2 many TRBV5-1 CASTSGGYESYEQYF TGCGCCAGTACGAGCGGGGGCTACGAGTCCTACGAGCAGTACTTC
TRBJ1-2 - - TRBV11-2 CASSLDGWGLGGYGYTF TGTGCCAGCAGCTTGGATGGGTGGGGCCTCGGTGGCTATGGCTACACCTTC
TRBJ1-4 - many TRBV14 CASRRATNEKLFF TGTGCCAGCAGGAGAGCAACTAATGAAAAACTGTTTTTT
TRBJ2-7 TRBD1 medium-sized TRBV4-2 CASSQQQGQGYEQYF TGTGCCAGCAGCCAGCAACAGGGACAGGGATACGAGCAGTACTTC
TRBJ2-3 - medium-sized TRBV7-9 CASSLVETGTDTQYF TGTGCCAGCAGCTTAGTGGAGACGGGCACAGATACGCAGTATTTT
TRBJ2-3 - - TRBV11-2 CASSLGGGVSGTQYF TGTGCCAGCAGCTTAGGCGGCGGGGTTAGCGGTACGCAGTATTTT
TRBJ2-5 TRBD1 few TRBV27 CASSPITTGEDQYF TGTGCCAGCAGTCCAATCACGACAGGGGAGGACCAGTACTTC
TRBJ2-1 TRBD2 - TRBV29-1 CSETSWVYNEQFF TGCAGCGAGACTAGCTGGGTTTACAATGAGCAGTTCTTC
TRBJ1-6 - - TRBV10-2 CASSESGRGSPLHF TGCGCCAGCAGTGAGTCGGGACGGGGTTCACCCCTCCACTTT
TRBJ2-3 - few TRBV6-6 CASSYPPWGGHTDTQYF TGTGCCAGCAGTTACCCACCGTGGGGGGGGCACACAGATACGCAGTATTTT
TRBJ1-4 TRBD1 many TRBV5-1 CASSFGQGGKQEKLFF TGCGCCAGCAGCTTTGGACAGGGCGGGAAGCAAGAAAAACTGTTTTTT
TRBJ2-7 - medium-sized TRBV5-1 CASSLGGLYEQYF TGCGCCAGCAGCTTGGGCGGTCTTTACGAGCAGTACTTC
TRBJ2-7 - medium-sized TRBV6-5 CASSYSTTRGREQYF TGTGCCAGCAGTTACTCGACGACGAGGGGTCGCGAGCAGTACTTC
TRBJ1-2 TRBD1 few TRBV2 CASSEFGTGYGYTF TGTGCCAGCAGTGAGTTCGGGACAGGCTATGGCTACACCTTC
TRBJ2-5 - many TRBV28 CASGPFGRGRKAETQYF TGTGCCAGCGGCCCTTTTGGCCGGGGCAGGAAGGCAGAGACCCAGTACTTC
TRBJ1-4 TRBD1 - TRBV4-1 CASSQEGVQGENEKLFF TGCGCCAGCAGCCAAGAGGGAGTGCAGGGGGAGAATGAAAAACTGTTTTTT
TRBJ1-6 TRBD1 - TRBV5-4 CASSIWTGVESPLHF TGTGCCAGCAGCATCTGGACAGGGGTCGAGTCACCCCTCCACTTT
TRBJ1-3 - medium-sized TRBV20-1 CSARPGGPGDTIYF TGCAGTGCTAGACCGGGGGGACCCGGGGACACCATATATTTT